This record looks at one T cell receptor beta chain sequence and its context. Its antigen remains unknown. Trimming pared 4 bases from V and 8 bases from J, leaving 12 bases between. The CDR3 extends over 13 amino acids. Per germline, CDR1 SGHAT and CDR2 FQNNGV. The data stem from a study of T cell responses to AZD1222 COVID-19 vaccine. Notes on the study in general: The donor group comprised mostly white British people and more females; the analysis possibly underestimated clonal diversity. Of the AZD1222 recipients, only five or six were seropositive at baseline. Nearly half of spike-specific TCRs reportedly target variant regions that are unmutated in the B.1.351 and B.1.1.7 variants.

Sequencing was performed with immunoSEQ multiplex PCR; in TCRdb, only in-frame clones are kept and a portion is missing. This table holds approximately 45,000 clones, 70% to 90% found once. This specimen consisted of peripheral blood, obtained 28 days after the second AZD1222 dose. The gene calls are TRBV11-2 and TRBJ2-1; D possibly matches TRBD1 or TRBD2 (5 bases each). The sequence was obtained from an adult who received the AZD1222 COVID-19 vaccine. The CDR3 here is CASSSGRGDEQFF. Written as DNA, the CDR3 is TGTGCCAGCAGCTCGGGACGAGGCGATGAGCAGTTCTTC.